The next 32 T cell receptor beta chains were all read from a single sample in a study of cytomegalovirus exposure and HLA in healthy donors (TCRdb year 2017). The receptor library was made with the immunoSEQ multiplex PCR assay. A mixture of 60 forward primers for TCR Vbeta segments and 13 reverse primers for TCR Jbeta segments was used in the multiplex PCR. Not all clones reach the TCRdb copy of this immuneACCESS table, which keeps in-frame sequences only. Checked studies attribute under half of the gap to unresolved V genes and leave the rest unexplained. The sample has some 170,000 clones on record, roughly four fifths of them singletons. Around 3% of the sample is taken by the ten largest. Sequences were obtained from PBMCs. These receptors were obtained from a male donor in good health and CMV-seronegative.

The chain has TRBV5-1 and TRBJ1-5, with D perhaps matching TRBD1 (5 bases). V lost 4 bases to trimming and J lost 6 bases, with 14 bases between them. Germline CDR1 and CDR2: SGHRS and YFSETQ. This CDR3 is 14 amino acids long. Here the CDR3 DNA reads TGCGCCAGCAGCCAGGGTAATGACGGTCAGCCCCAGCATTTT. Its protein product is CASSQGNDGQPQHF.

The rearrangement joins TRBV6-5 to TRBJ2-3, with D perhaps matching TRBD2 (5 bases). V was trimmed by 2 bases and J by 6 bases, leaving 12 bases between them. The CDR3 covers 14 residues. CDR1 is MNHEY, CDR2 SVGAGI, per germline. The CDR3 DNA is TGTGCCAGCAGTTACAGTCTAGCTTGGGATACGCAGTATTTT. Amino acids: CASSYSLAWDTQYF.

The chain couples TRBV9 to TRBJ1-2; weak D call: TRBD1 (5 bases). Germline V gene data show CDR1 as SGDLS and CDR2 as YYNGEE. The CDR3 length is 14 residues. V dropped 4 bases and J dropped 0 bases, with 10 bases sitting between them. Here the CDR3 DNA reads TGTGCCAGCAGCATTGGGGGGACTAACTATGGCTACACCTTC. Translated, it gives CASSIGGTNYGYTF.

This clone has just a few counts. The rearrangement uses TRBV28 and TRBJ2-3; 11 bases align to TRBD1. The CDR3 runs 15 residues. Trimming removed 5 bases from V and 4 bases from J; junction bases left unmatched: 5. Germline CDR1 is MDHEN and CDR2 is SYDVKM. The DNA for the CDR3 is TGTGCCAGCAGTCCCGCGGGACAGGGGGCAGATACGCAGTATTTT. It encodes CASSPAGQGADTQYF.

V usage is TRBV4-2 and J usage is TRBJ1-5; D gene uncertain. V lost 2 bases, J lost 6 bases, and 14 bases lay in between. The germline gives CDR1 LGHNA, CDR2 YNFKEQ. The CDR3 has 15 residues. This CDR3 reads CASSQWTEEGQPQHF. In DNA form, the CDR3 reads TGTGCCAGCAGCCAATGGACGGAGGAGGGTCAGCCCCAGCATTTT.

CDR3 region: CASSLESQNTEAFF. CDR3 nucleotides: TGCGCCAGCAGCTTGGAATCCCAGAACACTGAAGCTTTCTTT. This rearrangement joins TRBV5-1 to TRBJ1-1; unclear D gene. Trimming removed 0 bases at V and 1 base at J, with 7 bases between. Per the germline V gene, CDR1 is SGHRS and CDR2 is YFSETQ. The CDR3 has 14 residues.

This chain links TRBV4-1 with TRBJ1-2; TRBD1 is a possible D gene (6 bases). V was pared by 1 base and J by 2 bases, with 11 bases between. The CDR3 sequence is 15 residues long. Germline CDR1 is MGHRA and CDR2 is YSYEKL. CDR3 region: CASSQVFTGNYGYTF. The DNA for the CDR3 is TGCGCCAGCAGCCAAGTTTTCACAGGGAACTATGGCTACACCTTC.

The rearrangement joins TRBV15 to TRBJ2-1, with 7 nucleotides matching TRBD2. Trimming cost V 11 bases and J 0 bases; bases outside gene matches: 4. The CDR3 loop spans 13 amino acids. The V gene's germline CDR1 is LNHNV and CDR2 YYDKDF (reference sequence). CDR3 region: CASGGSSYNEQFF. The CDR3 region has the DNA TGTGCCTCGGGGGGTAGCTCCTACAATGAGCAGTTCTTC. The variable domain in full, with the rest retrieved from reference TRBV15 and TRBJ2-1, is DAMVIQNPRYQVTQFGKPVTLSCSQTLNHNVMYWYQQKSSQAPKLLFHYYDKDFNNEADTPDNFQSRRPNTSFCFLDIRSPGLGDTAMYLCASGGSSYNEQFFGPGTRLTVL.

CDR3 residues: CASRSGVGNQPQHF. The CDR3 region has the DNA TGTGCCAGCCGATCAGGTGTAGGCAATCAGCCCCAGCATTTT. The rearrangement uses TRBV2 and TRBJ1-5, with unresolved D. This CDR3 has 14 amino acids. Trimming pared 8 bases from V and 2 bases from J, leaving 13 bases between. Germline CDR1 is SNHLY and CDR2 is FYNNEI.

The chain has TRBV30 and TRBJ1-1; 10 bases are a match to TRBD1. CDR1 and CDR2 from the germline V gene are GTSNPN and SVGIG (reference sequence). V shed 3 bases, J shed 4 bases, and the junction held 8 bases outside the gene matches. The CDR3 has 15 residues. In DNA form, the CDR3 reads TGTGCCTGGAGCCCCCGGGACAGGGGCCGCACTGAAGCTTTCTTT. It codes for CAWSPRDRGRTEAFF.

The chain has TRBV30 and TRBJ2-2; 11 bases line up with TRBD1. Looked up from germline, CDR1 is GTSNPN and CDR2 is SVGIG (reference sequence). The CDR3 extends over 14 amino acids. Trimming took 7 bases from V and 3 from J; bases not matched to a gene: 4. CDR3 residues: CAFGTGGYTGELFF. Here the CDR3 DNA reads TGTGCCTTTGGGACAGGGGGATACACCGGGGAGCTGTTTTTT.

The table lists this clone with a few counts. This chain uses TRBV28 with TRBJ2-1; TRBD2 agrees at 7 bases. The CDR3 is 14 residues long. The germline gives CDR1 MDHEN, CDR2 SYDVKM. The J segment lost 3 bases and the V segment lost 7 bases, leaving 6 bases of the junction unmatched. CDR3 nucleotide sequence: TGTGCCAGCATCGGCGGGAGCAACTACAATGAGCAGTTCTTC. Its protein is CASIGGSNYNEQFF.

The CDR3 region has the DNA TGTGCCAGCAGTCAAACAGGAATGAACACTGAAGCTTTCTTT. The encoded protein is CASSQTGMNTEAFF. The chain employs TRBV28 and TRBJ1-1; possible D gene TRBD1, 5 bases. In germline, CDR1 is MDHEN, CDR2 SYDVKM. Trimming pared 5 bases from V and 0 bases from J, leaving 10 bases between. This CDR3 region has 14 residues.

This chain uses TRBV28 with TRBJ1-5; TRBD1 is a possible D gene (5 bases). CDR3 length equals 15 residues. V lost 3 bases, J lost 3 bases, and 12 bases lay in between. Per germline, CDR1 MDHEN and CDR2 SYDVKM. The CDR3 region has the DNA TGTGCCAGCAGTTTCACTGACAGAAACAATCAGCCCCAGCATTTT. Its translation: CASSFTDRNNQPQHF.

This clone came up a few times. The chain joins TRBV6-1 to TRBJ2-1; D unresolved. There are 13 residues in the CDR3. V gave up 4 bases and J gave up 5 bases, with 9 bases separating them. The V gene's germline CDR1 is MNHNS and CDR2 SASEGT. The CDR3 DNA reads as TGTGCCAGCAGTGCGGTTTTCGACAATGAGCAGTTCTTC. It translates to CASSAVFDNEQFF.

The CDR3 is CAARQGLNSPLHF. Written as DNA, the CDR3 is TGTGCCGCCCGACAGGGACTGAATTCACCCCTCCACTTT. J is TRBJ1-6 and V is TRBV19, with 7 positions matching TRBD1. Germline V gives CDR1 LNHDA, CDR2 SQIVND (reference sequence). The length of the CDR3 is 13 residues. Unmatched junction bases numbered 8, after V lost 11 bases and J lost 7 bases.

This clone was seen more than once but under ten times. This chain connects TRBV12-5 to TRBJ1-1; D is possibly TRBD1 (6 bases). The CDR3 extends over 12 amino acids. V lost 3 bases, J lost 4 bases, and 6 bases lay in between. Germline CDR1 reads LGHNT; CDR2 reads FRNRAP. In DNA form, the CDR3 reads TGTGCTAGTGGTTTAGGGGGCACTGAAGCTTTCTTT. Protein: CASGLGGTEAFF.

The genes are TRBV5-1 and TRBJ1-5, with 7 bases identical to TRBD1. Per germline, CDR1 SGHRS and CDR2 YFSETQ. The CDR3 is 14 amino acids. V shed 4 bases and J 6 bases; nucleotides not matched to a gene: 7. This CDR3 is CASSLGQVGQPQHF. CDR3 nucleotides: TGCGCCAGCAGCCTAGGACAGGTTGGTCAGCCCCAGCATTTT.

This clone has a handful of counts. The rearrangement uses TRBV28 and TRBJ2-1, with 7 bases identical to TRBD1. Germline V gives CDR1 MDHEN, CDR2 SYDVKM. The J segment lost 9 bases and the V segment lost 5 bases, leaving 4 bases of the junction unmatched. The CDR3 runs to 12 residues. The CDR3 sequence is CASSQGGTEQFF. CDR3 in DNA: TGTGCCAGCAGTCAAGGGGGCACTGAGCAGTTCTTC.

The chain joins TRBV15 to TRBJ1-1; possible D gene TRBD1, 5 bases. The CDR3 runs 13 residues. The germline CDR1 and CDR2 sequences are LNHNV and YYDKDF (reference sequence). V dropped 5 bases and J dropped 4 bases, with 11 bases sitting between them. The CDR3 bases are TGTGCCACCAGCCCCCCCCAGGGCACTGAAGCTTTCTTT. It codes for CATSPPQGTEAFF.

Note on this clone: Sequence at one end of the junction differs from germline and may be a read error. The chain combines TRBV6-1 with TRBJ2-3, with 10 bases aligning to TRBD2. Germline CDR1 is MNHNS and CDR2 is SASEGT. The CDR3 sequence is 16 residues long. The CDR3 loop is CAGSGTTSGVIDTQYF. The DNA of the CDR3 is TGTGCCGGCAGTGGGACCACTAGCGGGGTGATAGATACGCAGTATTTT.

The chain couples TRBV5-1 to TRBJ1-4; 7 bases align to TRBD1. J gave up 3 bases and V 4 bases, and 9 bases lay outside the gene matches. The CDR3 is 16 amino acids. Germline V gene data show CDR1 as SGHRS and CDR2 as YFSETQ. As DNA, the CDR3 is TGCGCCAGCAGCCCAGGTCAGGGGGGTGCTAATGAAAAACTGTTTTTT. It specifies CASSPGQGGANEKLFF. The full variable domain, with the rest looked up from reference TRBV5-1 and TRBJ1-4, is KAGVTQTPRYLIKTRGQQVTLSCSPISGHRSVSWYQQTPGQGLQFLFEYFSETQRNKGNFPGRFSGRQFSNSRSEMNVSTLELGDSALYLCASSPGQGGANEKLFFGSGTQLSVL.

This sequence joins TRBV6-5 and TRBJ2-7; possible D gene TRBD2, 5 bases. CDR1 is MNHEY and CDR2 is SVGAGI in the germline V gene. The CDR3 is 14 residues long. V shed 0 bases and J shed 4 bases, with 10 bases lying between them. DNA for the CDR3: TGTGCCAGCAGTTACTCGAGGGTTTCTTACGAGCAGTACTTC. Amino acids: CASSYSRVSYEQYF.

The chain has TRBV12-5 and TRBJ2-1, with 7 bases fitting TRBD2. Germline-derived CDR1 and CDR2 are LGHNT and FRNRAP. The CDR3 loop spans 17 amino acids. The trim removed 5 bases at V and 0 bases at J, leaving 10 bases unmatched. Here the CDR3 DNA reads TGTGCTAGTGGTCCGGGACTACCGTTGAGCTCCTACAATGAGCAGTTCTTC. It is translated as CASGPGLPLSSYNEQFF.

The chain recombines TRBV7-9 with TRBJ1-1; 7 nucleotides line up with TRBD1. The V and J ends lost 4 bases and 5 bases, in that order; junction bases with no gene match: 7. Germline CDR1 and CDR2: SEHNR and FQNEAQ (reference sequence). This CDR3 is 14 amino acids long. DNA of the CDR3: TGTGCCAGCAGCTCCCGGACAGGTTTGACTGAAGCTTTCTTT. Protein sequence: CASSSRTGLTEAFF.

A few counts support this clone. V usage is TRBV4-2 and J usage is TRBJ2-7; the match to TRBD1 covers 7 bases. Germline V lookup: CDR1 LGHNA, CDR2 YNFKEQ. V lost 3 bases and J lost 6; bases outside the gene matches: 14. The CDR3 covers 16 residues. Written as DNA, the CDR3 is TGTGCCAGCAGCCACCCAAGGGAGACAGGGAAAGTCGAGCAGTACTTC. Protein sequence: CASSHPRETGKVEQYF.

This clone was seen a handful of times. The rearrangement links TRBV6-6 to TRBJ1-5; D is unclear. Germline V gene data show CDR1 as MNHNY and CDR2 as SVGAGI (reference sequence). The ends were cut back, 2 bases at V and 3 bases at J, with 8 bases in the middle. The CDR3 covers 14 residues. The CDR3 loop reads CASSYGQDNQPQHF. The CDR3 bases are TGTGCCAGCAGTTACGGGCAGGACAATCAGCCCCAGCATTTT.

The count of this clone is one. This CDR3 is also generated by other DNA sequences in the sample. The CDR3 spells CASSYGRYSNQPQHF. The CDR3 bases are TGTGCCAGCAGTTACGGGAGGTATAGCAATCAGCCCCAGCATTTT. The V call is TRBV6-6, the J call TRBJ1-5; D unresolved. CDR1 is MNHNY and CDR2 is SVGAGI in the germline V gene (reference sequence). This CDR3 has 15 residues. V shed 2 bases and J shed 0 bases, with 8 bases lying between them.

This chain uses TRBV18 with TRBJ1-3; 8 nucleotides line up with TRBD1. V was pared by 3 bases and J by 4 bases, with 5 bases of the junction left unmatched. The CDR3 contains 15 residues. CDR1 and CDR2 from the germline V gene are KGHSH and LQKENI. The CDR3 loop reads CASSPSGTGGNTIYF. CDR3 nucleotides: TGTGCCAGCTCACCGTCCGGGACAGGAGGAAACACCATATATTTT.

The genes are TRBV2 and TRBJ2-5; D is perhaps TRBD2 (5 bases). The CDR3 is 12 residues long. Trimming cost V 6 bases and J 5 bases, with 10 bases left between them. Germline V CDR1 and CDR2: SNHLY, FYNNEI. CDR3 loop: CASSWTGETQYF. The CDR3 DNA follows: TGTGCCAGCAGCTGGACGGGGGAGACCCAGTACTTC. Drawing the rest from reference TRBV2 and TRBJ2-5, the complete variable domain is EPEVTQTPSHQVTQMGQEVILRCVPISNHLYFYWYRQILGQKVEFLVSFYNNEISEKSEIFDDQFSVERPDGSNFTLKIRSTKLEDSAMYFCASSWTGETQYFGPGTRLLVL.

This clone was seen a handful of times. The chain combines TRBV6-6 with TRBJ1-1, with 9 bases that match TRBD1. V shed 10 bases, J shed 4 bases, and the junction held 13 bases outside the gene matches. The germline gives CDR1 MNHNY, CDR2 SVGAGI (reference sequence). The CDR3 runs 15 residues. CDR3 protein: CAILLSRDRVTEAFF. The CDR3 DNA sequence: TGTGCCATCTTGCTATCCAGGGACAGGGTCACTGAAGCTTTCTTT.

This clone was counted a few times. This chain links TRBV28 with TRBJ2-1, with a weak D call TRBD2 (6 bases). The CDR3 has 15 amino acids. The germline V gene encodes CDR1 MDHEN and CDR2 SYDVKM. Trimming took 3 bases from V and 9 from J, leaving 18 bases between them. The CDR3 region has the DNA TGTGCCAGCAGTTTCTCCGGGACTCCGATTCGTGAGCAGTTCTTC. This gives the protein CASSFSGTPIREQFF.